This T cell receptor beta chain stems from a study of cytomegalovirus exposure and HLA in healthy donors. Method: immunoSEQ multiplex PCR; TCRdb's copy keeps in-frame clones and lacks some. The sample has approximately 140,000 clones; approximately 84% are singletons. Germline CDR1 and CDR2: MNHEY and SVGAGI. Between the trimmed V and J ends, which lost 0 bases and 0 bases, there was a span of 9 bases. This CDR3 comprises 15 residues. As for this clone: The sample contains more than one DNA sequence encoding this CDR3.

The material sequenced was PBMCs. The source is a woman aged 30 to 39 in good health and CMV-seronegative. This chain joins TRBV6-5 and TRBJ2-7; a weak D match, TRBD1 (5 bases). The CDR3 coding sequence is TGTGCCAGCAGTTACTCGGGGCAGGGCTCCTACGAGCAGTACTTC. This codes for CASSYSGQGSYEQYF.